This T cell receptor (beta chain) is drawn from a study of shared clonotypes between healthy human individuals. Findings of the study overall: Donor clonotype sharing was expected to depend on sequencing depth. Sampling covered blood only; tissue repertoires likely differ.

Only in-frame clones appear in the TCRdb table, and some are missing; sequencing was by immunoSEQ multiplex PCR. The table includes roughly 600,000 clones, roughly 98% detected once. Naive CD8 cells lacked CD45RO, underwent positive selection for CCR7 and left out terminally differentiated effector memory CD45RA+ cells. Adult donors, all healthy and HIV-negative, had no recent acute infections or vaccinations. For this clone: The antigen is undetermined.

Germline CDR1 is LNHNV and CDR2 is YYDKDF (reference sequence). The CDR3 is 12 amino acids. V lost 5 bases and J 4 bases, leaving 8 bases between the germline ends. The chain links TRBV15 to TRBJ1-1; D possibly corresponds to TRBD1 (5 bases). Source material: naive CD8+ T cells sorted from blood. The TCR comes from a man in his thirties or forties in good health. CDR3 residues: CATSVGGTEAFF. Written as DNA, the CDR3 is TGTGCCACCAGCGTTGGGGGCACTGAAGCTTTCTTT.